This T cell receptor beta chain was retrieved from a study of T cells expressing NK-cell markers. General study results and limits: The CD3+CD56-NKG2C+ fraction was also led by these clonotypes in four donors. The study found dominant NKG2C+ clonotypes at about 1.0-8% of CD8+ T cells in about 6 donors.

About this clonotype: Its antigen is as yet unknown.

Germline loops: CDR1 GTSNPN, CDR2 SVGIG (reference sequence). The CDR3 length is 12 residues. 5'RACE template switching with UMIs produced the TCR beta cDNA. TCRdb re-called the 5' RACE reads and shows each CDR3 protein once, DNA omitted. Its table lists roughly 420,000 distinct CDR3 sequences. The TCR was taken from a woman aged 18-69 years in good health. The sample consisted of blood T cells: a sorted CD56 or NKG2C T cell subset, CD4+ or CD8+ T cells, or bulk PBMC T cells (not recorded which). V usage is TRBV30 and J usage is TRBJ1-3. The CDR3 protein is CARRDYWNTIYF.